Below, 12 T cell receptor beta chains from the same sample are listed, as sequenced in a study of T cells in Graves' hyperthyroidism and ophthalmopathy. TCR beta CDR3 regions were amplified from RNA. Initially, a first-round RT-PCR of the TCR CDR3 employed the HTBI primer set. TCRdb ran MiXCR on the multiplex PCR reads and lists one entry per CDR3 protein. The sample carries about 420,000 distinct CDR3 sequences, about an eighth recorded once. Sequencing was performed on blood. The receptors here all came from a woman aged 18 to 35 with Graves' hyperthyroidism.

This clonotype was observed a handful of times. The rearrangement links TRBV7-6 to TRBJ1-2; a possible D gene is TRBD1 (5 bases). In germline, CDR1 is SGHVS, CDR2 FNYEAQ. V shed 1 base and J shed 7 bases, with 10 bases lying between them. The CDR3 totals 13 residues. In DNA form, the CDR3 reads TGTGCCAGCAGCTTAGGGGGGGTTTCTGGCTACACCTTC. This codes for CASSLGGVSGYTF.

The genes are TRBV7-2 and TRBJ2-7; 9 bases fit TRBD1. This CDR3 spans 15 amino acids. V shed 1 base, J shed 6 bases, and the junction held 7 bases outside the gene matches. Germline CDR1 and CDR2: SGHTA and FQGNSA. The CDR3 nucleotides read TGTGCCAGCAGCTTAGATAACAGGGGGCAGAGCGAGCAGTACTTC. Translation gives CASSLDNRGQSEQYF.

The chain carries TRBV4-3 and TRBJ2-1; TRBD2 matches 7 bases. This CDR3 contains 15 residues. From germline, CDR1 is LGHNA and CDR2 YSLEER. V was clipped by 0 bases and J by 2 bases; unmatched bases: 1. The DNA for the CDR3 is TGCGCCAGCAGCCAAGATCTAGCGGCCTACAATGAGCAGTTCTTC. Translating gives CASSQDLAAYNEQFF.

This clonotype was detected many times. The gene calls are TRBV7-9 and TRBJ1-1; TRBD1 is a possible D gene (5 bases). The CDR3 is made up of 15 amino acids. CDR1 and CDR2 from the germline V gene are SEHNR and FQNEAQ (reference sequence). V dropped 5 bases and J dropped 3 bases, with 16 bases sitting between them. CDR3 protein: CASSLGGIGDTEAFF. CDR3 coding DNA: TGTGCCAGCAGCCTCGGGGGGATTGGGGACACTGAAGCTTTCTTT.

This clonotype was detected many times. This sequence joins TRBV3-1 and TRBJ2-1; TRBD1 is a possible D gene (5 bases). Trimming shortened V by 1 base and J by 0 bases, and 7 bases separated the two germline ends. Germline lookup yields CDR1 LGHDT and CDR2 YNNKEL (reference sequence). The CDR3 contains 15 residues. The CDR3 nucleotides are TGTGCCAGCAGCCAAGGGCAGGGCTCCTACAATGAGCAGTTCTTC. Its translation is CASSQGQGSYNEQFF.

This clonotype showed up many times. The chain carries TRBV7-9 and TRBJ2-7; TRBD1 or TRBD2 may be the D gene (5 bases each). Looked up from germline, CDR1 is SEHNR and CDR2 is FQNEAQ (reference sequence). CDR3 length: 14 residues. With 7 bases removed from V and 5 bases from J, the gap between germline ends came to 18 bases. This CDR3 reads CASTLEAGFDEQYF. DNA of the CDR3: TGTGCCAGCACCCTGGAGGCAGGGTTCGACGAGCAGTACTTC.

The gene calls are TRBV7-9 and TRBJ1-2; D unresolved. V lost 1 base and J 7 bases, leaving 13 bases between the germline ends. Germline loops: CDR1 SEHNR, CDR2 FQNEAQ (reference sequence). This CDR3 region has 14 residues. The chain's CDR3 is CASSLGRSEGGYTF. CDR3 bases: TGTGCCAGCAGCTTAGGCCGAAGTGAGGGTGGCTACACCTTC.

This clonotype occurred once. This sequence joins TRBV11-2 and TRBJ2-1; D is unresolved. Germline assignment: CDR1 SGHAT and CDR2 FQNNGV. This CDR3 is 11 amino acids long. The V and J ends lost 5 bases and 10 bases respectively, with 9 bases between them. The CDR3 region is CASSNRREQFF. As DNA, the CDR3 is TGTGCCAGCAGCAACAGACGCGAGCAGTTCTTC.

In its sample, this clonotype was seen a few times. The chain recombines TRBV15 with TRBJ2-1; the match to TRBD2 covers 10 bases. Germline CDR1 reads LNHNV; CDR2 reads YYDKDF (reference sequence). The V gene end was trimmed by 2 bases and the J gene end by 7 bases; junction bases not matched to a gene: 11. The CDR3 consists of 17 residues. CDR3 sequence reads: CATSRRSFTSGTNEQFF. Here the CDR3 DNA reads TGTGCCACCAGCAGAAGGAGTTTCACTAGCGGGACGAATGAGCAGTTCTTC. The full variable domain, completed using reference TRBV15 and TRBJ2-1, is DAMVIQNPRYQVTQFGKPVTLSCSQTLNHNVMYWYQQKSSQAPKLLFHYYDKDFNNEADTPDNFQSRRPNTSFCFLDIRSPGLGDTAMYLCATSRRSFTSGTNEQFFGPGTRLTVL.

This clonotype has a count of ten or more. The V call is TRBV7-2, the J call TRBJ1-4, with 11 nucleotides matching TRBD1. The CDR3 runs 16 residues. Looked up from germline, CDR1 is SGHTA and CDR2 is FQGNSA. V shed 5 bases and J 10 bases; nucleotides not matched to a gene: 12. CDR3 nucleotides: TGTGCCAGCAGCCCTAGTGTGGGGACAGGGGGTCGAAAACTGTTTTTT. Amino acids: CASSPSVGTGGRKLFF.

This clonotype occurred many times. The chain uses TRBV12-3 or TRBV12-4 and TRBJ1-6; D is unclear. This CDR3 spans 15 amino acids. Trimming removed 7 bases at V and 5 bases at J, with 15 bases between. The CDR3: CASKAQDGHNSPLHF. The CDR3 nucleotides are TGTGCCAGCAAGGCCCAGGACGGTCATAATTCACCCCTCCACTTT.

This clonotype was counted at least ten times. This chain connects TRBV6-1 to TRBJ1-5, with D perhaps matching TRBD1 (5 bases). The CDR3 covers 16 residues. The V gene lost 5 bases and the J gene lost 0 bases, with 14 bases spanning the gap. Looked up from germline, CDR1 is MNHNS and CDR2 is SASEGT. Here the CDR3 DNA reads TGTGCCAGCAGTTACTTGGGGGTTGGTAGCAATCAGCCCCAGCATTTT. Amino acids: CASSYLGVGSNQPQHF.